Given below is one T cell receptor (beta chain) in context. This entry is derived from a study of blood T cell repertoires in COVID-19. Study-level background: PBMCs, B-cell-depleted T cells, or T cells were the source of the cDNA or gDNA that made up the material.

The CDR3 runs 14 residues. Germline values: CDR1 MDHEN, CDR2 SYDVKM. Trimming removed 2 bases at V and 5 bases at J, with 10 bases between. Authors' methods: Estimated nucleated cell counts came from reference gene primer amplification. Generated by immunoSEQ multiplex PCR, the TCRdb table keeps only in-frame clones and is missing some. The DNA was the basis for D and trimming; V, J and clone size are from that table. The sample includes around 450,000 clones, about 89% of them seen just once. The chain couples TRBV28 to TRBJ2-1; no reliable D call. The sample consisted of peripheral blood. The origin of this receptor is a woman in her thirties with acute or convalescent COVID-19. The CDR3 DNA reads TGTGCCAGCAGTTTAGCCCGGAGCAACAATGAGCAGTTCTTC. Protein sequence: CASSLARSNNEQFF.